This TCR beta chain was observed in a study of blood T cells in healthy people across ages. Across the whole study: T cells yielded about one barcoded beta molecule per two cells through template switching. General study results and limits: Across the age range, TCR beta diversity per million T cells fell in a roughly linear way. Compared with aged donors, long-lived donors showed fewer expanded clones, suggesting selection. The donors' CMV status was not determined, possibly confounding changes in expanded clonotypes.

This clonotype was counted once. Its specificity is unknown. Germline lookup yields CDR1 SGHVS and CDR2 FNYEAQ. V was pared by 1 base and J by 0 bases, with 9 bases between. CDR3 size: 15 residues. A second PCR of 7 to 11 cycles used a sample-barcoded 5' primer and a J-beta primer mix. One entry per CDR3 protein results from TCRdb running MiXCR on the 5' RACE reads. There are under 2,000,000 distinct CDR3 sequences in the sample; less than 50% occur only once, and approximately 2.1% lies in the top ten. The gene calls are TRBV7-6 and TRBJ1-2; D is ambiguous. Material for sequencing was blood. The TCR sequence derives from a woman aged 35 to 49 in good health. CDR3 region: CASSLGSTPNYGYTF. The DNA for the CDR3 is TGTGCCAGCAGCTTAGGGTCTACCCCTAACTATGGCTACACCTTC.